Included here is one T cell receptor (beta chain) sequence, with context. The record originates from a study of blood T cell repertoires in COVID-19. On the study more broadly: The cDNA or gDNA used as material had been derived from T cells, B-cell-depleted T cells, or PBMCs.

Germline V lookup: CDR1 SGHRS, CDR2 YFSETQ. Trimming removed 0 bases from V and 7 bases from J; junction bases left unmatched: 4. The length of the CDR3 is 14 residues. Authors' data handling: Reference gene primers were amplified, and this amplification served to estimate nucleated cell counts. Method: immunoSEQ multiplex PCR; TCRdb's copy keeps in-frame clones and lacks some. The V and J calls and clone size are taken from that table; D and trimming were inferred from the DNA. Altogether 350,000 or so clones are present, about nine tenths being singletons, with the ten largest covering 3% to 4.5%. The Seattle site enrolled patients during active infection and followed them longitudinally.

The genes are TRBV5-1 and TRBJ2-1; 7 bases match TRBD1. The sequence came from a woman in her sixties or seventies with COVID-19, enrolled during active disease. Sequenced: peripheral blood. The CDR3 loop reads CASSLGQGWNEQFF. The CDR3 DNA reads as TGCGCCAGCAGCTTGGGACAGGGCTGGAATGAGCAGTTCTTC.